This is a list of T cell receptor beta chains from one sample in a study of type 1 and type 2 diabetes patients. TCRdb reprocessed the multiplex PCR reads with MiXCR, giving one entry per CDR3 protein. The sample shows approximately 260,000 distinct CDR3 sequences, roughly 50% of them seen only once. Sequencing was performed on peripheral blood mononuclear cells (PBMCs). These receptors originate from a man aged 18 to 30 with type 2 diabetes. Both conserved end residues are trimmed from each CDR3. For some rows the clone size is stated as once, few or many, or as a class when expanded; others skip it.

v_gene	abundance	j_gene	CDR3aa
TRBV5-1	-	TRBJ2-7	ASSFSGISYEQY
TRBV6-6	-	TRBJ1-1	ACEEVANTEAF
TRBV30	-	TRBJ2-1	AWRGGLAGAEQF
TRBV6-2/TRBV6-3	-	TRBJ1-1	ASSSDSWNTEAF
TRBV7-3	-	TRBJ1-6	AGTRDRESGNSPLH
TRBV10-2	many	TRBJ1-2	ASSEGGYGGYT
TRBV2	many	TRBJ2-7	ASSRRNKVSYEQY
TRBV14	-	TRBJ1-2	ASTSRDRGGYT
TRBV19	many	TRBJ1-4	ASSINEKLF
TRBV11-2	-	TRBJ2-7	ASRNDRVHEQY
TRBV19	-	TRBJ2-5	ASSIPGETQY
TRBV2	many	TRBJ2-7	ASNDDTYEQY
TRBV15	few	TRBJ2-7	ATSRGDTNYEQY
TRBV19	many	TRBJ1-4	ASRDRQNEKLF
TRBV19	-	TRBJ2-5	ASSRGQLETQY
TRBV2	-	TRBJ1-1	AGRSTSVDGHTEAF
TRBV19	-	TRBJ1-2	ASGRSGTLPFT
TRBV29-1	-	TRBJ2-4	SVETGTIDQY
TRBV7-3	-	TRBJ2-7	ASSYPEDSSYEQY
TRBV9	-	TRBJ2-6	ASSVLRQGRISGANVLT
TRBV27	few	TRBJ2-5	ASSTYRGRTETQY
TRBV4-1	-	TRBJ2-2	ASSQDKVTGELF
TRBV15	-	TRBJ2-3	ATSRDSGTGSDTQY
TRBV9	-	TRBJ2-7	ASSVDPLIDEQY
TRBV28	-	TRBJ1-3	ASSAPGGSSGNTIY
TRBV9	few	TRBJ2-2	ASSLLTSGVNTGELF
TRBV20-1	-	TRBJ1-2	SAKPNLLYGYT
TRBV19	few	TRBJ1-5	ASCDRVNQPQH
TRBV29-1	-	TRBJ2-2	SVEVQETSGLISTGELF
TRBV6-5	few	TRBJ2-3	ASRSTSTNTDTQY
TRBV20-1	-	TRBJ2-3	SAQPGGTDTQY
TRBV25-1	-	TRBJ1-1	ASQGYTEAF
TRBV2	-	TRBJ2-2	ASSETRGGELF
TRBV13	-	TRBJ2-1	ASSSPGTPSYNEQF
TRBV19	-	TRBJ1-1	ASSLVQAGSEAF
TRBV6-4	-	TRBJ1-3	ASSFWGVGNTIY
TRBV9	-	TRBJ2-3	ASSVAPSSTDTQY